Shown below are 14 T cell receptor beta chains from a single sample sequenced in a study of blood T cell repertoires in COVID-19 (dated by TCRdb to the early 2020s). The library came from the immunoSEQ multiplex PCR assay. Drawn from immuneACCESS, this table holds only the in-frame rearrangements with V and J called that TCRdb kept. Clones are partly lost; checked studies trace under half to an unresolved V gene and leave the rest unexplained. The sample data list 200,000 to 300,000 clones, and 65% to 90% of these were observed just once. Approximately 2% of the sample is in the top ten clones. The sample consisted of peripheral blood. These receptors all stem from a man under 40 with active or convalescent COVID-19.

This sequence joins TRBV27 and TRBJ2-7; the match to TRBD1 covers 10 bases. Germline V lookup: CDR1 MNHEY, CDR2 SMNVEV (reference sequence). The trim removed 6 bases at V and 4 bases at J, leaving 3 bases unmatched. CDR3 length: 13 amino acids. The CDR3 spells CASRKGQGYEQYF. The DNA of the CDR3 is TGTGCCAGCAGAAAGGGACAGGGGTACGAGCAGTACTTC.

This chain uses TRBV6-5 with TRBJ1-2, with D unclear. In germline, CDR1 is MNHEY, CDR2 SVGAGI. This CDR3 contains 13 residues. The V gene lost 4 bases and the J gene lost 8 bases, with 14 bases spanning the gap. The CDR3 reads CASSSTGAEGYTF. In DNA, the CDR3 is TGTGCCAGCAGTTCCACGGGAGCGGAAGGCTACACCTTC.

V gene TRBV7-2 combines with J gene TRBJ2-1, with TRBD2 identical over 12 bases. The CDR3 is 15 amino acids. After removal of 6 bases from V and 4 bases from J, the junction contained 4 bases not matched to a gene. CDR1 and CDR2 from the germline V gene are SGHTA and FQGNSA. CDR3 region: CASRRTSGEYNEQFF. Written as DNA, the CDR3 is TGTGCCAGCAGAAGGACTAGCGGGGAATACAATGAGCAGTTCTTC.

The gene calls are TRBV11-2 and TRBJ2-5; 10 bases map to TRBD2. Germline CDR1 reads SGHAT; CDR2 reads FQNNGV. The CDR3 is made up of 18 amino acids. Trimming cost V 5 bases and J 1 base; bases outside gene matches: 13. The CDR3 sequence: CASSPFGSGGHTQETQYF. Written as DNA, the CDR3 is TGTGCCAGCAGCCCCTTTGGTAGCGGGGGGCATACCCAAGAGACCCAGTACTTC.

The V call is TRBV6-2 or TRBV6-3, the J call TRBJ2-1; TRBD2 matches at 12 bases. V was clipped by 0 bases and J by 4 bases; unmatched bases: 7. The CDR3 spans 18 residues. Per the germline V gene, CDR1 is MNHEY and CDR2 is SVGEGT. This chain's CDR3 is CASSYSSPLAGGYNEQFF. DNA for the CDR3: TGTGCCAGCAGTTACTCGTCCCCACTAGCGGGGGGATACAATGAGCAGTTCTTC.

V and J are TRBV6-5 and TRBJ1-1, with 10 bases matching TRBD1. The CDR3 spans 13 residues. The germline CDR1 and CDR2 sequences are MNHEY and SVGAGI. V shed 10 bases, J shed 4 bases, and the junction held 6 bases outside the gene matches. CDR3 DNA: TGTGCCAACTCGGACAGGGGGTTCACTGAAGCTTTCTTT. Translating it yields CANSDRGFTEAFF.

The table lists this clone with a count of one. J is TRBJ1-2 and V is TRBV7-8; tentatively, D is TRBD1 (6 bases). Trimming pared 5 bases from V and 6 bases from J, leaving 13 bases between. The CDR3 loop spans 13 amino acids. Germline V gene sequence: CDR1 SGHVS, CDR2 FQNEAQ. Here the CDR3 DNA reads TGTGCCAGCAGCCGGGGGGGGCCCGATGGCTACACCTTC. Residues: CASSRGGPDGYTF.

About this clone: Distinct nucleotide sequences in the sample also encode this CDR3. The V gene is TRBV7-6, the J gene TRBJ2-1; TRBD2 matches at 7 bases. The ends lost 3 bases at V and 1 base at J; junction bases unmatched: 3. CDR3 length equals 15 residues. The V gene's germline CDR1 is SGHVS and CDR2 FNYEAQ. CDR3 in DNA: TGTGCCAGCAGCTTTACGGGGGGATCCTACAATGAGCAGTTCTTC. Protein sequence: CASSFTGGSYNEQFF.

The gene calls are TRBV30 and TRBJ1-1; no clear D gene. Deletions cut 7 bases from V and 0 bases from J, with 9 bases between. Germline V CDR1 and CDR2: GTSNPN, SVGIG (reference sequence). This CDR3 is 12 amino acids long. The CDR3 here is CASRVLNTEAFF. CDR3 coding DNA: TGTGCCTCCCGCGTCCTGAACACTGAAGCTTTCTTT.

The chain links TRBV4-3 to TRBJ1-1; D gene unclear. Germline assignment: CDR1 LGHNA and CDR2 YSLEER. The CDR3 runs 13 residues. With 4 bases removed from V and 1 base from J, the gap between germline ends came to 7 bases. CDR3 in amino acids: CASSLHRNTEAFF. Written as DNA, the CDR3 is TGCGCCAGCAGCCTTCACAGGAACACTGAAGCTTTCTTT.

The J gene is TRBJ1-6, the V gene TRBV6-5, with 9 bases that match TRBD1. CDR1 and CDR2 from the germline V gene are MNHEY and SVGAGI. Unmatched junction bases numbered 7, after V lost 8 bases and J lost 11 bases. This CDR3 has 13 residues. The CDR3 is CASSGQGHTPLHF. Here the CDR3 DNA reads TGTGCCAGCTCAGGACAGGGGCATACACCCCTCCACTTT.

V gene TRBV2 combines with J gene TRBJ2-3; 9 positions match TRBD2. Germline values: CDR1 SNHLY, CDR2 FYNNEI. The CDR3 totals 15 residues. V gave up 11 bases and J gave up 0 bases; unmatched junction bases: 9. The CDR3 nucleotides are TGTGCCGGACGGGGACTAGCCTCGAGCACAGATACGCAGTATTTT. Protein product: CAGRGLASSTDTQYF.

The rearrangement uses TRBV7-9 and TRBJ1-6; D is possibly TRBD1 (6 bases). The V and J ends lost 5 bases and 2 bases respectively, with 16 bases between them. CDR1 SEHNR and CDR2 FQNEAQ come from the germline V gene (reference sequence). The CDR3 is 17 amino acids. CDR3 DNA: TGTGCCAGCAGCCCCTCCGCGAGGACAGCCTATAATTCACCCCTCCACTTT. Its translation is CASSPSARTAYNSPLHF. The whole variable domain, filled in from reference TRBV7-9 and TRBJ1-6, reads DTGVSQNPRHKITKRGQNVTFRCDPISEHNRLYWYRQTLGQGPEFLTYFQNEAQLEKSRLLSDRFSAERPKGSFSTLEIQRTEQGDSAMYLCASSPSARTAYNSPLHFGNGTRLTVT.

V usage is TRBV2 and J usage is TRBJ1-5, with D perhaps TRBD1 (5 bases). The V end lost 6 bases, the J end lost 0 bases, and 9 bases lay between the germline ends. Germline-derived CDR1 and CDR2 are SNHLY and FYNNEI. The CDR3 totals 14 residues. Written as DNA, the CDR3 is TGTGCCAGCAGAGTGACAGTTAGCAATCAGCCCCAGCATTTT. Its translation is CASRVTVSNQPQHF. The full variable domain, rest sourced from reference TRBV2 and TRBJ1-5, is EPEVTQTPSHQVTQMGQEVILRCVPISNHLYFYWYRQILGQKVEFLVSFYNNEISEKSEIFDDQFSVERPDGSNFTLKIRSTKLEDSAMYFCASRVTVSNQPQHFGDGTRLSIL.